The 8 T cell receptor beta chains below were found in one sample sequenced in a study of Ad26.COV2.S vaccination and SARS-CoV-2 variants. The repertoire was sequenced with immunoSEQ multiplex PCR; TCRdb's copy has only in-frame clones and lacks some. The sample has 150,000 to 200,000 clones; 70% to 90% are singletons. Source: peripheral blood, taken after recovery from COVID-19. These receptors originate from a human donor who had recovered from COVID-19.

CDR3 coding DNA: TGCGCCAGCGGGGGGGGAGGGACGATTAGCCCGCAGTACTTC. Translating gives CASGGGGTISPQYF. This rearrangement joins TRBV23-1 to TRBJ2-7, with 7 bases identical to TRBD2. Being an ORF, TRBV23-1 has a function that is uncertain. Trimming cost V 8 bases and J 9 bases; bases outside gene matches: 16. CDR3 size: 14 residues.

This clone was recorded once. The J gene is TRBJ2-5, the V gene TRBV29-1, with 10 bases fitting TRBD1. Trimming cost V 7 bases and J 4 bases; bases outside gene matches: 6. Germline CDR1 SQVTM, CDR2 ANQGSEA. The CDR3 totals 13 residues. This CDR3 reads CSEQTGGRETQYF. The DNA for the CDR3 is TGCAGCGAGCAGACAGGGGGCCGAGAGACCCAGTACTTC. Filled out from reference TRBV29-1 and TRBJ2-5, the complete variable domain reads SAVISQKPSRDICQRGTSLTIQCQVDSQVTMMFWYRQQPGQSLTLIATANQGSEATYESGFVIDKFPISRPNLTFSTLTVSNMSPEDSSIYLCSEQTGGRETQYFGPGTRLLVL.

The CDR3 nucleotides are TGTGCCAGCAGTGTACGACAGACGAACACTGAAGCTTTCTTT. It codes for CASSVRQTNTEAFF. V is TRBV2 and J is TRBJ1-1; tentative D call: TRBD1 (5 bases). The CDR3 is 14 amino acids. V lost 4 bases and J 1 base, leaving 10 bases between the germline ends. Germline loops: CDR1 SNHLY, CDR2 FYNNEI.

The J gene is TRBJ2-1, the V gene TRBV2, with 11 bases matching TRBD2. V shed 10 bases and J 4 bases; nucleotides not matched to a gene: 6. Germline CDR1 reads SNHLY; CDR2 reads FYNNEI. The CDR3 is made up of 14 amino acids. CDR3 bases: TGTGCCACCTCGGGACTAGCGGCTTACAATGAGCAGTTCTTC. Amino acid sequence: CATSGLAAYNEQFF.

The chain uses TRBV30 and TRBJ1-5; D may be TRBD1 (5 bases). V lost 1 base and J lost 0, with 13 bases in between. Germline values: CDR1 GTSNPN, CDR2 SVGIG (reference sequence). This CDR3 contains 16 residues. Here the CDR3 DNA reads TGTGCCTGGAGTGCAGGACACCCCGGTAGCAATCAGCCCCAGCATTTT. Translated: CAWSAGHPGSNQPQHF.

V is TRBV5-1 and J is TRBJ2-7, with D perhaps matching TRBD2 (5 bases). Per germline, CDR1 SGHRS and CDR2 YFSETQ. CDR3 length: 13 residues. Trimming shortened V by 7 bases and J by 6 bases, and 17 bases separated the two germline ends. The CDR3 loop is CASRYRDHPEQYF. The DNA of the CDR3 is TGCGCCAGCCGGTACCGGGATCATCCCGAGCAGTACTTC.

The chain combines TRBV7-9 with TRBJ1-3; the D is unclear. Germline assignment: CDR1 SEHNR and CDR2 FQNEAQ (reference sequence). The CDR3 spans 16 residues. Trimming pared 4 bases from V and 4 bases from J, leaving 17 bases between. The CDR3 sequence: CASSSQLLTRGNTIYF. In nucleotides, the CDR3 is TGTGCCAGCAGCTCCCAGCTACTTACAAGGGGAAACACCATATATTTT.

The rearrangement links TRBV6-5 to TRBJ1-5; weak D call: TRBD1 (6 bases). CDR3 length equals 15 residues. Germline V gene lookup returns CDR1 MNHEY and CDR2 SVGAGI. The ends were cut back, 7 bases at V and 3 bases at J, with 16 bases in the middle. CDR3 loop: CASTGGGGNNQPQHF. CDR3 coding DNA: TGTGCCAGCACCGGGGGAGGGGGTAACAATCAGCCCCAGCATTTT.